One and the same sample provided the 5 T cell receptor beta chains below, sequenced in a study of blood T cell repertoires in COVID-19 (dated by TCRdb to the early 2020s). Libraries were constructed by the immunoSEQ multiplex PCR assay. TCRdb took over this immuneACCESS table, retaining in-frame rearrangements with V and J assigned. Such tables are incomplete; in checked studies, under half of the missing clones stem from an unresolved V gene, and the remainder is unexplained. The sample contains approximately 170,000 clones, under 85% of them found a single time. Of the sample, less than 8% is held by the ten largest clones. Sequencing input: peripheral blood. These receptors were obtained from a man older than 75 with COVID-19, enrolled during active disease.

The chain's CDR3 is CASSPGQTYGYTF. The DNA of the CDR3 is TGCGCCAGCAGCCCGGGACAGACTTATGGCTACACCTTC. The V gene is TRBV5-1, the J gene TRBJ1-2; 7 positions match TRBD1. The CDR3 runs 13 residues. The J segment lost 5 bases and the V segment lost 4 bases, leaving 5 bases of the junction unmatched. Germline CDR1 SGHRS, CDR2 YFSETQ. The full variable domain, with the rest looked up from reference TRBV5-1 and TRBJ1-2, is KAGVTQTPRYLIKTRGQQVTLSCSPISGHRSVSWYQQTPGQGLQFLFEYFSETQRNKGNFPGRFSGRQFSNSRSEMNVSTLELGDSALYLCASSPGQTYGYTFGSGTRLTVV.

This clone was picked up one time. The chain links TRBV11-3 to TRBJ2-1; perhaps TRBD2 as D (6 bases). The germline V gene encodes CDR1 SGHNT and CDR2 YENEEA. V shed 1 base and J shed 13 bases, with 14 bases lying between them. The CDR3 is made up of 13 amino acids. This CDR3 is CASSLGPTGDQFF. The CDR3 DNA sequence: TGTGCCAGCAGCTTAGGACCGACGGGAGACCAGTTCTTC.

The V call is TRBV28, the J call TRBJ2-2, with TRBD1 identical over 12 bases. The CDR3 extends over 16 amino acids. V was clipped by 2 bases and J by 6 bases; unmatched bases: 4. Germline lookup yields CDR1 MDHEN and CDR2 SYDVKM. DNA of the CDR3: TGTGCCAGCAGTTTAGCCGGGACAGGGGGCCCCGGGGAGCTGTTTTTT. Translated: CASSLAGTGGPGELFF.

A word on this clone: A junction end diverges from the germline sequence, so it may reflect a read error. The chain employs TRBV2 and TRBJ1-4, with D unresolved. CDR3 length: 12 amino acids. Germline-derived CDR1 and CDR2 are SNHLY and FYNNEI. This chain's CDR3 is CASTLEARAPSF. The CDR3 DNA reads TGTGCCAGCACCTTGGAGGCACGGGCGCCGAGTTTT.

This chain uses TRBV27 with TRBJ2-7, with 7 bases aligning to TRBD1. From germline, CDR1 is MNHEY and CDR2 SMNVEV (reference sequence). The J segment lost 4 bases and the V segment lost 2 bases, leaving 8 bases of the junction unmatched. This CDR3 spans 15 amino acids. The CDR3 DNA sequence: TGTGCCAGCAGTTTAGTAGGACAGGTTCCTTACGAGCAGTACTTC. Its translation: CASSLVGQVPYEQYF.